The rows below give T cell receptor beta chains drawn from one sample of a study of T cell responses to AZD1222 COVID-19 vaccine. The assay was immunoSEQ multiplex PCR, and TCRdb's table has in-frame clones only and misses some. The sample has tens of thousands of clones, 88% seen once; the top ten hold 15% to 20%. The material was peripheral blood, obtained on day 0 of AZD1222 vaccination. The origin of the receptors is an adult in good health. Each CDR3 is given with its conserved first and last residue. The D gene is left open where the match is weak. Clone sizes are given selectively: once, few, many, or a class where the clone is expanded.

D gene: .; clone size: .; CDR3 length: 15; J gene: TRBJ1-4; V gene: TRBV6-2/TRBV6-3; CDR3 protein: CASSYRTQRGEKLFF; CDR3 DNA: TGTGCCAGCAGTTACAGAACCCAACGGGGTGAAAAACTGTTTTTT
D gene: .; clone size: .; CDR3 length: 14; J gene: TRBJ1-3; V gene: TRBV5-1; CDR3 protein: CASSPLTSGNTIYF; CDR3 DNA: TGCGCCAGCAGCCCGCTAACCTCTGGAAACACCATATATTTT
D gene: .; clone size: .; CDR3 length: 15; J gene: TRBJ1-2; V gene: TRBV18; CDR3 protein: CASSPPGSTLYGYTF; CDR3 DNA: TGTGCCAGCTCACCACCAGGGTCGACTCTCTATGGCTACACCTTC
D gene: TRBD1; clone size: .; CDR3 length: 15; J gene: TRBJ2-3; V gene: TRBV7-9; CDR3 protein: CASSSTGGVTDTQYF; CDR3 DNA: TGTGCCAGCAGCTCGACAGGGGGTGTAACAGATACGCAGTATTTT
D gene: .; clone size: once; CDR3 length: 12; J gene: TRBJ1-1; V gene: TRBV28; CDR3 protein: CASSTLTAEAFF; CDR3 DNA: TGTGCCAGCAGCACCCTTACAGCTGAAGCTTTCTTT
D gene: .; clone size: .; CDR3 length: 15; J gene: TRBJ1-4; V gene: TRBV18; CDR3 protein: CASSPEQGGREKLFF; CDR3 DNA: TGTGCCAGCTCACCAGAGCAGGGCGGCCGTGAAAAACTGTTTTTT
D gene: TRBD1; clone size: .; CDR3 length: 17; J gene: TRBJ1-1; V gene: TRBV6-2/TRBV6-3; CDR3 protein: CASSYSGTGIMDTEAFF; CDR3 DNA: TGTGCCAGCAGTTACTCGGGGACAGGGATAATGGACACTGAAGCTTTCTTT
D gene: .; clone size: .; CDR3 length: 13; J gene: TRBJ1-4; V gene: TRBV18; CDR3 protein: CASSPRTNEKLFF; CDR3 DNA: TGTGCCAGTTCCCCCCGTACTAATGAAAAACTGTTTTTT
D gene: TRBD1; clone size: .; CDR3 length: 14; J gene: TRBJ1-2; V gene: TRBV6-5; CDR3 protein: CASRTGWGVGGYTF; CDR3 DNA: TGTGCCAGCCGGACAGGGTGGGGAGTAGGCGGCTACACCTTC
D gene: .; clone size: .; CDR3 length: 17; J gene: TRBJ2-2; V gene: TRBV7-2; CDR3 protein: CASSLEGGTTNTGELFF; CDR3 DNA: TGTGCCAGCAGCTTAGAGGGTGGCACCACGAACACCGGGGAGCTGTTTTTT
D gene: TRBD2; clone size: .; CDR3 length: 19; J gene: TRBJ2-2; V gene: TRBV10-3; CDR3 protein: CAISEPGTSGARGTGELFF; CDR3 DNA: TGTGCCATCAGTGAGCCAGGGACTAGCGGGGCCCGAGGCACCGGGGAGCTGTTTTTT
D gene: .; clone size: .; CDR3 length: 11; J gene: TRBJ2-5; V gene: TRBV20-1; CDR3 protein: CSAIQGETQYF; CDR3 DNA: TGCAGTGCTATCCAGGGGGAGACCCAGTACTTC
D gene: .; clone size: .; CDR3 length: 16; J gene: TRBJ2-2; V gene: TRBV20-1; CDR3 protein: CSVSSDLIANTGELFF; CDR3 DNA: TGCAGTGTTAGTTCTGACCTAATCGCGAACACCGGGGAGCTGTTTTTT
D gene: TRBD1; clone size: .; CDR3 length: 14; J gene: TRBJ1-4; V gene: TRBV2; CDR3 protein: CASKRGQVNEKLFF; CDR3 DNA: TGTGCCAGCAAACGGGGACAGGTGAATGAAAAACTGTTTTTT
D gene: .; clone size: .; CDR3 length: 15; J gene: TRBJ2-4; V gene: TRBV3-1/TRBV3-2; CDR3 protein: CASSQPNGGRNIQYF; CDR3 DNA: TGTGCCAGCAGCCAACCAAACGGAGGAAGAAACATTCAGTACTTC
D gene: TRBD1; clone size: .; CDR3 length: 11; J gene: TRBJ1-2; V gene: TRBV7-6; CDR3 protein: CASSYTGEVTF; CDR3 DNA: TGTGCCAGCAGCTACACAGGGGAGGTCACCTTC